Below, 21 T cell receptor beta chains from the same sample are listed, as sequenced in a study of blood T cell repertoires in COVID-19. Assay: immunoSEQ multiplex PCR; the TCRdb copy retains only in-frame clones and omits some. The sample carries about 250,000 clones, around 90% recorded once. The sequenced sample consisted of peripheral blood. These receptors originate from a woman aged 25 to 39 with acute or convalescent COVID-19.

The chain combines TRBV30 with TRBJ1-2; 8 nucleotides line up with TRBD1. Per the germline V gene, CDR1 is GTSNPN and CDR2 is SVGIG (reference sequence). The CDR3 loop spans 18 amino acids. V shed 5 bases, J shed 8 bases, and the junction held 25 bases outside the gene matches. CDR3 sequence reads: CAWSTRVGQGSRHFGYTF. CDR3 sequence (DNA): TGTGCCTGGTCCACCCGGGTAGGACAGGGCTCGCGGCATTTCGGCTACACCTTC.

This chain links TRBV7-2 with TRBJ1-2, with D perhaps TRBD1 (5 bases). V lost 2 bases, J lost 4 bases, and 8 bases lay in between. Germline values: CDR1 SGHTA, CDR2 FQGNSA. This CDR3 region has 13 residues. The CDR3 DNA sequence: TGTGCCAGCAGCTTATGGGGCACCTATGGCTACACCTTC. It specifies CASSLWGTYGYTF.

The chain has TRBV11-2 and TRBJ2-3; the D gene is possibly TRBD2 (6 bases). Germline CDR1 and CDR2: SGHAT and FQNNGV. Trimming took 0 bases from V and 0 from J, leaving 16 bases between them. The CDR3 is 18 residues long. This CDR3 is CASSLDFRELGSTDTQYF. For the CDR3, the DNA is TGTGCCAGCAGCTTAGATTTCCGGGAGCTTGGGAGCACAGATACGCAGTATTTT.

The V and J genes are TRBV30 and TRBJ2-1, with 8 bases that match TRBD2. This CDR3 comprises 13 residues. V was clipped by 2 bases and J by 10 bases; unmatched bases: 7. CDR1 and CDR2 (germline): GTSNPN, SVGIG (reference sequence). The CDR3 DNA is TGTGCCTGGAGTTTGCGGGAGGCACTGGAGCAGTTCTTC. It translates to CAWSLREALEQFF.

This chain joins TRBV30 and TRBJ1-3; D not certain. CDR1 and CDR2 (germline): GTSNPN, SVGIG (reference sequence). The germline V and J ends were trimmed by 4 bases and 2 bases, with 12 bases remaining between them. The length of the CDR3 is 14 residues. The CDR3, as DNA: TGTGCCTGGATACCTCATAGCACTGGAAACACCATATATTTT. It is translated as CAWIPHSTGNTIYF.

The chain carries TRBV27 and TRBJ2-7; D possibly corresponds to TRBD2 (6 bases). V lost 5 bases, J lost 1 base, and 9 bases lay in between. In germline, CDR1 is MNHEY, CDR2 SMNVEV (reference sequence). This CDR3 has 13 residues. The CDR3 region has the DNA TGTGCCAGCAGTCATCGGGAGTCCTACGAGCAGTACTTC. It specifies CASSHRESYEQYF.

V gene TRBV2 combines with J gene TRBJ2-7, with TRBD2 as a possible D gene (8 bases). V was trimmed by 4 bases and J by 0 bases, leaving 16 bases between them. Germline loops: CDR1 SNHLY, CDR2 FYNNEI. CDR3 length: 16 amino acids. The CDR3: CASSASGRGLSYEQYF. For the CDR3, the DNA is TGTGCCAGCAGTGCCTCCGGGAGGGGGCTCTCCTACGAGCAGTACTTC.

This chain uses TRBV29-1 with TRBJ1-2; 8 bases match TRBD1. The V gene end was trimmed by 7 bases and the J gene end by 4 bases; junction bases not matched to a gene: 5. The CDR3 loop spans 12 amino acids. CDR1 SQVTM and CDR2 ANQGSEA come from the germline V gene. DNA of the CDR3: TGCAGCGCTTCAGGGGGCCTCTATGGCTACACCTTC. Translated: CSASGGLYGYTF.

CDR3 residues: CASSFSSNTEAFF. The CDR3, as DNA: TGTGCCAGCAGCTTTTCATCGAACACTGAAGCTTTCTTT. This chain joins TRBV7-9 and TRBJ1-1, with no clear D. This CDR3 is built from 13 residues. V was trimmed by 3 bases and J by 1 base, leaving 6 bases between them. Germline V gene sequence: CDR1 SEHNR, CDR2 FQNEAQ (reference sequence).

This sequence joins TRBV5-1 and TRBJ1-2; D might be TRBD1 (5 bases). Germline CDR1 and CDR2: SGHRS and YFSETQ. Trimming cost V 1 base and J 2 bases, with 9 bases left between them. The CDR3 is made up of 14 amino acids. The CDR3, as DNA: TGCGCCAGCAGCTTGTCTGCAGGGAACTATGGCTACACCTTC. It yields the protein CASSLSAGNYGYTF.

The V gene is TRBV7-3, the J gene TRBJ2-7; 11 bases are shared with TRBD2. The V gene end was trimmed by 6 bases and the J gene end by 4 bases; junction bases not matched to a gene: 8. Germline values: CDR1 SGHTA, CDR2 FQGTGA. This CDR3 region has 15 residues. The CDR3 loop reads CASSLTSGAIYEQYF. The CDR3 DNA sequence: TGTGCCAGCAGTCTGACTAGCGGGGCGATATACGAGCAGTACTTC.

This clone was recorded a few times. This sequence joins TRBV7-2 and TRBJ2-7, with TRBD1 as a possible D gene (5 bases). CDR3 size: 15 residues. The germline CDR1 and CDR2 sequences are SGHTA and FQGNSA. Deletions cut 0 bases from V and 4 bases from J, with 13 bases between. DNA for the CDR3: TGTGCCAGCAGCTTAGCCAGGGCCAACGGATACGAGCAGTACTTC. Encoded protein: CASSLARANGYEQYF.

The CDR3 DNA reads TGTGCCAGCAGCCGGAGGGGGGGTCGAGGCGAAAAACTGTTTTTT. This codes for CASSRRGGRGEKLFF. V gene TRBV5-4 combines with J gene TRBJ1-4; D possibly corresponds to TRBD1 (6 bases). With 4 bases removed from V and 8 bases from J, the gap between germline ends came to 18 bases. Germline CDR1 is SGHNT and CDR2 is YYREEE (reference sequence). The CDR3 spans 15 residues.

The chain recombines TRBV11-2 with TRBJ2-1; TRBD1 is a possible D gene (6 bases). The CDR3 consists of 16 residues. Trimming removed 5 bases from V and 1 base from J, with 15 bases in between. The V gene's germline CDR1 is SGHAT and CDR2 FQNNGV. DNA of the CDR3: TGTGCCAGCAGCCACAGGGATCCTGGGTCCTACAATGAGCAGTTCTTC. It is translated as CASSHRDPGSYNEQFF.

CDR3 nucleotide sequence: TGTGCCAGCAGTTTATTAGATTCACCCCTCCACTTT. Translating gives CASSLLDSPLHF. The chain is built from TRBV12-3 or TRBV12-4 and TRBJ1-6; no clear D gene. The CDR3 spans 12 residues. V lost 2 bases and J 8 bases, leaving 4 bases between the germline ends.

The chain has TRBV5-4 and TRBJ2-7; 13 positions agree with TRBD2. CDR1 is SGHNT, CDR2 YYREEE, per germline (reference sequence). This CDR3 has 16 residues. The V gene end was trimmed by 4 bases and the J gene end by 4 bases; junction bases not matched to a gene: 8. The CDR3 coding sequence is TGTGCCAGCAGCGCCGAACTAGCGGGAGGGTTATACGAGCAGTACTTC. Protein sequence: CASSAELAGGLYEQYF. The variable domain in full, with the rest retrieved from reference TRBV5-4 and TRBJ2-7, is ETGVTQSPTHLIKTRGQQVTLRCSSQSGHNTVSWYQQALGQGPQFIFQYYREEENGRGNFPPRFSGLQFPNYSSELNVNALELDDSALYLCASSAELAGGLYEQYFGPGTRLTVT.

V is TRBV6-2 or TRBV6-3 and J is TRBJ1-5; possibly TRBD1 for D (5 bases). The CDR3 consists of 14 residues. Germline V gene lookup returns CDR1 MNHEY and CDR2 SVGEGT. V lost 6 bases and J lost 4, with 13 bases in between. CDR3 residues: CASSPPRVNQPQHF. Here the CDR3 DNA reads TGTGCCAGCAGCCCGCCCAGGGTAAATCAGCCCCAGCATTTT.

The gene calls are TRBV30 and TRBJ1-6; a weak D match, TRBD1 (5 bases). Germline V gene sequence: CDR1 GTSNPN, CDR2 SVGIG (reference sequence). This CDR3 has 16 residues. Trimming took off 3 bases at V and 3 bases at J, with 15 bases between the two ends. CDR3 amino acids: CAWRGHGGYYNSPLHF. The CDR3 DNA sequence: TGTGCCTGGAGAGGACACGGGGGGTACTATAATTCACCCCTCCACTTT. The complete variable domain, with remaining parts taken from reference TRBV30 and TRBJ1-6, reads SQTIHQWPATLVQPVGSPLSLECTVEGTSNPNLYWYRQAAGRGLQLLFYSVGIGQISSEVPQNLSASRPQDRQFILSSKKLLLSDSGFYLCAWRGHGGYYNSPLHFGNGTRLTVT.

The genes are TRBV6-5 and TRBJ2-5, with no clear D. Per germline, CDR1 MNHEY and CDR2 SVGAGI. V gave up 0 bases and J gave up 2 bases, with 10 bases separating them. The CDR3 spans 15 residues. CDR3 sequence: CASSYSLLPQETQYF. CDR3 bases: TGTGCCAGCAGTTACTCCCTACTCCCTCAAGAGACCCAGTACTTC.

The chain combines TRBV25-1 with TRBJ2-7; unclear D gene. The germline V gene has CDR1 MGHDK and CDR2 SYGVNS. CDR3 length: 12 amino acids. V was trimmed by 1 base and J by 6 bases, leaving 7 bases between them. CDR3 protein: CASSEFISEQYF. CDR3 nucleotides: TGTGCCAGCAGTGAATTTATCTCCGAGCAGTACTTC.

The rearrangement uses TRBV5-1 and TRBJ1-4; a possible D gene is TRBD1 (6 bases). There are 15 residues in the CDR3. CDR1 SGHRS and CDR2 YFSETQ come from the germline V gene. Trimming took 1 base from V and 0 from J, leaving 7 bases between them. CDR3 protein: CASSLNRATNEKLFF. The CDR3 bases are TGCGCCAGCAGCTTGAACAGGGCAACTAATGAAAAACTGTTTTTT.